The present T cell receptor (beta chain) was sequenced within a study of cytomegalovirus exposure and HLA in healthy donors. Study findings and constraints: Analysis performed later showed TCR beta chains linked to HLA being more clonally expanded than equally common others.

PCR amplification relied on 60 Vbeta primers (plus 13 Jbeta primers). Authors' processing steps: In a later analysis, of roughly 73 million unique beta chains, roughly 11 million appeared in at least two donors. Some clones are missing from TCRdb's copy, which holds only in-frame ones; the method was immunoSEQ multiplex PCR. The V and J calls and the clone size are those of that table, but D and trimming were determined from the DNA. The profile shows some 190,000 clones, more than 65% of them singletons. As to this clone: Its antigen is not identified.

Sequencing was performed on PBMCs. The receptor was derived from a woman in her twenties or thirties in good health and CMV-seropositive.

This chain's CDR3 is CASSEEAGVVGHPEAFF. DNA of the CDR3: TGTGCCAGCAGTGAAGAGGCGGGGGTGGTGGGACACCCTGAAGCTTTCTTT. The rearrangement joins TRBV25-1 to TRBJ1-1, with D tentatively TRBD1 (6 bases). Germline CDR1 reads MGHDK; CDR2 reads SYGVNS. The CDR3 covers 17 residues. V was pared by 2 bases and J by 6 bases, with 22 bases between.